This T cell receptor (beta chain) came from a study of neurological immune-mediated disorders. Study outcomes and limitations: Across subjects, expanded clones had no CDR3 amino acid sequences in common, pointing to private repertoires in all groups.

One entry per CDR3 protein, called by TCRdb with MiXCR from the 5' RACE reads. This sample has 40,000 to 45,000 distinct CDR3 sequences, with about 13% found just once. The table lists this clonotype with many counts. The antigen is not known. The length of the CDR3 is 12 residues. The germline V gene has CDR1 SQVTM and CDR2 ANQGSEA. With 1 base removed from V and 4 bases from J, the gap between germline ends came to 6 bases. This rearrangement joins TRBV29-1 to TRBJ2-3; D ambiguous. Sequencing was done on a sample of PBMCs. The TCR sequence derives from a female donor in good health. The CDR3 DNA follows: TGCAGCGTTGAAGGCTTCTCAGATACGCAGTATTTT. Protein product: CSVEGFSDTQYF.